This entry lists 9 T cell receptor beta chains sequenced from one sample in a study of human T cells and chemical hapten exposure. Time point defined: pre-sensitization, week 0. The treatment denotes: therapeutic diphenylcyclopropenone sensitization with weekly scalp DPC. Each CDR3 protein gets one entry after TCRdb re-called the RACE reads with MiXCR. The sample consists of over 300,000 distinct CDR3 sequences, about 5.1% of them appearing once. The specimen comprised whole blood, sampled in connection with sensitization to the hapten diphenylcyclopropenone (DPC). These receptors all stem from a woman aged 50 to 65 with alopecia areata. Some clones in this sample may be carry-over from other donors' samples.

This clonotype has more than one count but fewer than ten. V is TRBV29-1 and J is TRBJ1-5, with no clear D. The CDR3 is 12 residues long. The germline CDR1 and CDR2 sequences are SQVTM and ANQGSEA. V lost 7 bases, J lost 6 bases, and 13 bases lay in between. The chain's CDR3 is CSATPPGQPQHF. The CDR3 nucleotides read TGCAGCGCGACTCCCCCAGGTCAGCCCCAGCATTTT.

In its sample, this clonotype was seen many times. This chain connects TRBV6-5 to TRBJ2-3; perhaps TRBD2 as D (5 bases). This CDR3 has 13 residues. CDR1 and CDR2 from the germline V gene are MNHEY and SVGAGI. V was clipped by 6 bases and J by 4 bases, with 11 bases between them. The CDR3 loop is CASSPGGSDTQYF. DNA of the CDR3: TGTGCCAGCAGCCCCGGAGGATCAGATACGCAGTATTTT.

This clonotype has more than one count but fewer than ten. The V and J genes are TRBV28 and TRBJ1-1; 10 bases are shared with TRBD1. The CDR3 extends over 14 amino acids. Germline V lookup: CDR1 MDHEN, CDR2 SYDVKM. V lost 8 bases to trimming and J lost 0 bases; unmatched junction nucleotides: 3. The CDR3 region is CASGTGALNTEAFF. CDR3 coding DNA: TGTGCCAGCGGGACAGGGGCCCTGAACACTGAAGCTTTCTTT.

This clonotype was observed many times. V gene TRBV5-1 combines with J gene TRBJ2-3; TRBD2 matches 8 bases. This CDR3 is built from 14 residues. Germline V CDR1 and CDR2: SGHRS, YFSETQ. The V gene end was trimmed by 4 bases and the J gene end by 4 bases; junction bases not matched to a gene: 5. CDR3 residues: CASSRGGPPDTQYF. CDR3 bases: TGCGCCAGCAGCCGCGGGGGGCCGCCAGATACGCAGTATTTT.

The sample holds a few counts of this clonotype. The junction does not match germline at one end; this may be a read error. The rearrangement links TRBV4-2 to TRBJ2-6; D remains ambiguous. CDR3 size: 15 residues. Germline-derived CDR1 and CDR2 are LGHNA and YNFKEQ. The CDR3 DNA reads TGTGCCAGCAGCCAATTTCTCTCTGTGGCCAACGTCCTGACTTTC. Its protein is CASSQFLSVANVLTF.

This clonotype was seen only a few times. The rearrangement joins TRBV27 to TRBJ1-1; D remains unclear. CDR1 MNHEY and CDR2 SMNVEV come from the germline V gene (reference sequence). This CDR3 has 14 amino acids. Trimming cost V 4 bases and J 6 bases, with 15 bases left between them. The CDR3 DNA sequence: TGTGCCAGCAGTTCCCTTGTAGAGATGGCTGAAGCTTTCTTT. This translates into CASSSLVEMAEAFF.

This clonotype came up a few times. The chain recombines TRBV12-3 or TRBV12-4 with TRBJ1-6; D gene uncertain. V was shortened by 6 bases and J by 0 bases, with 9 bases between the two germline ends. CDR3 size: 15 residues. DNA of the CDR3: TGTGCCAGCAGGGAGTCTTACTCCTATAATTCACCCCTCCACTTT. This gives the protein CASRESYSYNSPLHF.

This clonotype was detected many times. The V call is TRBV7-3, the J call TRBJ2-3; the match to TRBD2 covers 11 bases. CDR1 SGHTA and CDR2 FQGTGA come from the germline V gene. V gave up 1 base and J gave up 3 bases; unmatched junction bases: 3. CDR3 size: 16 residues. CDR3 loop: CASSLMLAGGTDTQYF. For the CDR3, the DNA is TGTGCCAGCAGCTTAATGCTAGCGGGGGGTACAGATACGCAGTATTTT.

This clonotype was seen only a few times. The CDR3 loop reads CASSQVQGSTEAFF. The DNA for the CDR3 is TGTGCCAGCAGCCAAGTTCAGGGTTCCACTGAAGCTTTCTTT. The chain combines TRBV3-1 with TRBJ1-1; D is possibly TRBD1 (5 bases). The CDR3 has 14 residues. Germline CDR1 reads LGHDT; CDR2 reads YNNKEL (reference sequence). With 1 base removed from V and 4 bases from J, the gap between germline ends came to 10 bases.